This T cell receptor (beta chain) is from a study of CD8 T cells in Susac syndrome (dated by TCRdb to the late 2010s). About the full investigation: Repertoire sequencing was used to test whether CD8+ T cell activation and differentiation in Susac syndrome was antigen driven. The study compared CD8+ T cell repertoire clonality among 12 healthy donors, around 14 Susac syndrome patients and about 16 multiple sclerosis patients.

Overall study results and their limits: The study acknowledged that relatively few individuals were included in the TCR sequencing and HLA analysis.

The V and J ends are trimmed by 5 bases and 7 bases, leaving 18 bases between them. The CDR3, from cysteine to phenylalanine, totals 14 residues. The sequence is cut down to CDR3 DNA, 42 bases in frame from base 1. CDR1 and CDR2, per the germline V gene, are MNHEY and SVGAGI. RNA was extracted using the RNeasy kit, and roughly 0.5 to 1 microgram was reverse transcribed with random hexamers. The immunoSEQ multiplex PCR assay, covering 54 Vbeta and 13 Jbeta segments, was used to amplify TCR beta CDR3 regions. Bias from PCR amplification was corrected by using a synthetic template baseline for primer optimization and for computational correction. On the authors' methods: Reads were annotated to V, D and J genes per IMGT and analyzed with immunoSEQ Analyzer, keeping only productive sequences. Clonality was computed as one minus Shannon entropy normalized by log2 of the number of productive unique sequences. For each patient and control, public and private clones were evaluated within the 100 most prevalent clones. Clones were defined as Susac-specific if absent from the healthy and MS cohorts, from approximately 1,100 published viral clones and from other ImmuneACCESS disease sequences. The public reads were quality trimmed at Q25 with fastp and then assembled into clones with MiXCR by TCRdb, keeping productive beta chains. A single entry per CDR3 protein holds the most common genes and DNA from its merged rows. These V and J calls rely on TCRdb rather than the paper's analysis. The sample table lists about 300,000 distinct CDR3 sequences, approximately 85% of them with a count of one. In total, the top ten clones hold 0.21% of the sample.

In regard to this clonotype: Its target antigen remains unknown. No clone much larger than this one lies a single base away; base qualities are absent.

Peripheral blood CD8+ and CD4+ T cells from healthy donors, Susac syndrome patients and multiple sclerosis patients were profiled by high-throughput TCR beta sequencing. The multiple sclerosis controls were treatment-naive patients whose relapsing-remitting disease, either stable or active, fulfilled the revised McDonald criteria. Bulk CD8+ and CD4+ T cells were purified by magnetic negative isolation, whereas CD8+ TEMRA cells were enriched by FACS. Blood was drawn into EDTA tubes, processed within 24 hours, and PBMCs were isolated by density gradient centrifugation. PBMCs destined for TCR sequencing were cryopreserved in liquid nitrogen and later thawed in a 37 °C water bath. Purity of sorted or isolated CD4+, CD8+ and CD8+ TEMRA cells was at least 90%.

The TCR was taken from a human donor with multiple sclerosis. The sample comprised CD8+ T cells from PBMCs. Recombination linked TRBV6-5 to TRBJ2-7; matching of 6 bases hints at TRBD2 as the D gene. The CDR3 corresponds to CASSGPGAYEEQYF. The base sequence is TGTGCCAGCAGTGGGCCGGGAGCCTACGAAGAGCAGTACTTC.